These 22 T cell receptor beta chains originate from one sample sequenced in a study of cytotoxic CD8 clonotypes in ibrutinib-treated CLL. TCRdb's copy holds only in-frame clones and misses some; the assay was immunoSEQ multiplex PCR. The table includes about 130,000 clones, approximately 80% detected once. The sequencing used PBMCs, collected after 12 months of ibrutinib treatment. Receptor source: a human donor with chronic lymphocytic leukemia.

The V call is TRBV30, the J call TRBJ2-1, with D unclear. The ends were cut back, 8 bases at V and 7 bases at J, with 12 bases in the middle. CDR1 is GTSNPN, CDR2 SVGIG, per germline (reference sequence). The CDR3 loop spans 11 amino acids. CDR3 DNA: TGTGCCCTGCGGATACTGAATGAGCAGTTCTTC. The encoded protein is CALRILNEQFF.

The chain has TRBV4-2 and TRBJ2-1; D is undetermined. V lost 4 bases to trimming and J lost 6 bases, with 10 bases between them. The CDR3 is 13 amino acids. Germline CDR1 reads LGHNA; CDR2 reads YNFKEQ. This CDR3 reads CASSPTFPNEQFF. The CDR3 DNA sequence: TGTGCCAGCAGCCCGACCTTCCCCAATGAGCAGTTCTTC.

The chain joins TRBV5-4 to TRBJ2-7; 9 bases match TRBD1. Germline V lookup: CDR1 SGHNT, CDR2 YYREEE (reference sequence). The trim removed 4 bases at V and 2 bases at J, leaving 4 bases unmatched. The CDR3 contains 14 residues. DNA of the CDR3: TGTGCCAGCAGCCGGACAGGGGCTCCCTACGAGCAGTACTTC. Its translation is CASSRTGAPYEQYF.

The chain uses TRBV9 and TRBJ2-3; D not certain. Between the trimmed V and J ends, which lost 3 bases and 2 bases, there was a span of 16 bases. Germline V CDR1 and CDR2: SGDLS, YYNGEE. This CDR3 contains 16 residues. The chain's CDR3 is CASSALDAAVTDTQYF. DNA for the CDR3: TGTGCCAGCAGCGCCCTCGACGCGGCTGTCACAGATACGCAGTATTTT.

V gene TRBV5-6 combines with J gene TRBJ2-7; D may be TRBD2 (7 bases). Trimming took 3 bases from V and 2 from J, leaving 9 bases between them. The V gene's germline CDR1 is SGHDT and CDR2 YYEEEE. The CDR3 is 13 residues long. CDR3 DNA sequence: TGTGCCAGCAGCTGGGGGGGCACCTACGAGCAGTACTTC. Encoded protein: CASSWGGTYEQYF.

The chain joins TRBV19 to TRBJ1-5, with a weak D call TRBD1 (6 bases). V lost 6 bases to trimming and J lost 1 base, with 10 bases between them. CDR3 length: 14 residues. The germline CDR1 and CDR2 sequences are LNHDA and SQIVND (reference sequence). This CDR3 reads CASSRTESNQPQHF. The CDR3 DNA follows: TGTGCCAGTAGCAGGACAGAGAGCAATCAGCCCCAGCATTTT.

The chain links TRBV27 to TRBJ1-2, with D uncertain. Germline lookup yields CDR1 MNHEY and CDR2 SMNVEV (reference sequence). V lost 10 bases and J lost 5, with 17 bases in between. The CDR3 runs to 13 residues. CDR3 amino acids: CATPRAGTYGYTF. CDR3 sequence (DNA): TGTGCCACCCCGCGGGCAGGCACTTATGGCTACACCTTC.

V is TRBV7-2 and J is TRBJ2-7, with 11 bases lining up with TRBD2. In germline, CDR1 is SGHTA, CDR2 FQGNSA. The CDR3 has 17 residues. V shed 5 bases and J 1 base; nucleotides not matched to a gene: 10. The CDR3 reads CASSVTSGITLSYEQYF. The CDR3 DNA is TGTGCCAGCAGCGTGACTAGCGGGATTACCCTATCCTACGAGCAGTACTTC.

The chain couples TRBV25-1 to TRBJ2-1; D not resolved. V was cut by 4 bases and J by 4 bases, with 11 bases left in between. Germline assignment: CDR1 MGHDK and CDR2 SYGVNS. The CDR3 is 14 amino acids. CDR3 DNA sequence: TGTGCCAGCAGTGTCCCCGGGCTATACAATGAGCAGTTCTTC. Residues: CASSVPGLYNEQFF. The full variable domain, its missing parts supplied by reference TRBV25-1 and TRBJ2-1, is EADIYQTPRYLVIGTGKKITLECSQTMGHDKMYWYQQDPGMELHLIHYSYGVNSTEKGDLSSESTVSRIRTEHFPLTLESARPSHTSQYLCASSVPGLYNEQFFGPGTRLTVL.

The chain combines TRBV11-2 with TRBJ2-1; 9 nucleotides match TRBD2. The CDR3 extends over 15 amino acids. Per germline, CDR1 SGHAT and CDR2 FQNNGV. V shed 1 base, J shed 7 bases, and the junction held 5 bases outside the gene matches. The CDR3 DNA follows: TGTGCCAGCAGCTTAGGAGCGGGAGGCCTGAATGAGCAGTTCTTC. Its translation is CASSLGAGGLNEQFF.

The gene calls are TRBV18 and TRBJ2-1; no definite D call. This CDR3 region has 11 residues. The germline CDR1 and CDR2 sequences are KGHSH and LQKENI. V lost 4 bases, J lost 8 bases, and 6 bases lay in between. The CDR3 coding sequence is TGTGCCAGCTCACTTCGCGATGAGCAGTTCTTC. Protein product: CASSLRDEQFF.

This rearrangement joins TRBV18 to TRBJ2-3; D is perhaps TRBD1 (5 bases). The CDR3 extends over 15 amino acids. V shed 2 bases and J shed 2 bases, with 11 bases lying between them. Per germline, CDR1 KGHSH and CDR2 LQKENI. DNA of the CDR3: TGTGCCAGCTCACCATGGCAGGGCTTCACAGATACGCAGTATTTT. Amino acid sequence: CASSPWQGFTDTQYF.

V usage is TRBV19 and J usage is TRBJ2-7; 9 bases are shared with TRBD1. From germline, CDR1 is LNHDA and CDR2 SQIVND (reference sequence). The J segment lost 5 bases and the V segment lost 5 bases, leaving 10 bases of the junction unmatched. The CDR3 is made up of 15 amino acids. The DNA of the CDR3 is TGTGCCAGTAGTCATCCTGGGACAGGGACCGACGAGCAGTACTTC. It translates to CASSHPGTGTDEQYF.

The chain is built from TRBV6-5 and TRBJ2-7; 10 positions match TRBD2. The CDR3 is 15 residues long. Unmatched junction bases numbered 3, after V lost 2 bases and J lost 2 bases. The germline CDR1 and CDR2 sequences are MNHEY and SVGAGI. CDR3: CASSYTAGGTYEQYF. The CDR3 DNA is TGTGCCAGCAGTTACACAGCGGGAGGGACCTACGAGCAGTACTTC.

The chain employs TRBV10-2 and TRBJ2-1, with D hard to call. V lost 0 bases to trimming and J lost 0 bases, with 18 bases between them. The CDR3 covers 19 residues. Germline CDR1 reads WSHSY; CDR2 reads SAAADI. The CDR3 DNA reads TGCGCCAGCAGTGAGTCGATCATCAGAATTCGAAGCTCCTACAATGAGCAGTTCTTC. As protein: CASSESIIRIRSSYNEQFF.

The chain is built from TRBV6-5 and TRBJ2-3; no firm D call. CDR1 and CDR2 from the germline V gene are MNHEY and SVGAGI. V was shortened by 2 bases and J by 2 bases, with 14 bases between the two germline ends. This CDR3 comprises 16 residues. The CDR3 loop is CASSYNGGDLTDTQYF. CDR3 sequence (DNA): TGTGCCAGCAGTTACAACGGCGGAGACCTCACAGATACGCAGTATTTT.

J is TRBJ2-5 and V is TRBV5-1, with TRBD1 matching over 7 bases. Unmatched junction bases numbered 2, after V lost 4 bases and J lost 2 bases. Germline values: CDR1 SGHRS, CDR2 YFSETQ. The CDR3 extends over 13 amino acids. This CDR3 is CASSRDSQETQYF. Here the CDR3 DNA reads TGCGCCAGCAGCCGGGACAGTCAAGAGACCCAGTACTTC.

The V gene is TRBV15, the J gene TRBJ2-7; 8 positions agree with TRBD1. The CDR3 extends over 15 amino acids. The germline V gene encodes CDR1 LNHNV and CDR2 YYDKDF (reference sequence). V trimming: 1 base; J trimming: 6 bases; junction bases outside the gene matches: 8. The chain's CDR3 is CATSRAGTGRGEQYF. CDR3 sequence (DNA): TGTGCCACCAGCAGAGCAGGGACAGGTAGGGGCGAGCAGTACTTC.

The genes are TRBV2 and TRBJ2-1, with 11 positions matching TRBD2. Per the germline V gene, CDR1 is SNHLY and CDR2 is FYNNEI. The CDR3 spans 16 residues. With 6 bases clipped from V and 4 bases from J, the junction kept 8 bases outside the gene matches. This CDR3 is CASSERLAGLYNEQFF. In DNA form, the CDR3 reads TGTGCCAGCAGCGAAAGACTAGCGGGACTTTACAATGAGCAGTTCTTC.

This chain connects TRBV4-1 to TRBJ1-1, with D perhaps matching TRBD1 (5 bases). V was clipped by 6 bases and J by 1 base, with 15 bases between them. The CDR3 is made up of 15 amino acids. Germline loops: CDR1 MGHRA, CDR2 YSYEKL. The CDR3 region is CASRSTSGKNTEAFF. The CDR3 DNA reads as TGCGCCAGCAGAAGTACCTCAGGGAAGAACACTGAAGCTTTCTTT.

CDR3 in amino acids: CASSLPWVRGSYNEQFF. The CDR3 region has the DNA TGTGCCAGCAGCCTCCCTTGGGTGCGGGGGAGCTACAATGAGCAGTTCTTC. The rearrangement joins TRBV7-8 to TRBJ2-1; 7 bases agree with TRBD2. Trimming cost V 5 bases and J 3 bases; bases outside gene matches: 13. Looked up from germline, CDR1 is SGHVS and CDR2 is FQNEAQ. CDR3 length equals 17 residues. The full variable domain, with the rest looked up from reference TRBV7-8 and TRBJ2-1, is GAGVSQSPRYKVAKRGQDVALRCDPISGHVSLFWYQQALGQGPEFLTYFQNEAQLDKSGLPSDRFFAERPEGSVSTLKIQRTQQEDSAVYLCASSLPWVRGSYNEQFFGPGTRLTVL.

The chain joins TRBV2 to TRBJ2-7; 8 bases are shared with TRBD1. The CDR3 sequence is 19 residues long. Per the germline V gene, CDR1 is SNHLY and CDR2 is FYNNEI. The trim removed 4 bases at V and 2 bases at J, leaving 19 bases unmatched. CDR3 region: CASSAPIGSGQATPYEQYF. Written as DNA, the CDR3 is TGTGCCAGCAGTGCGCCGATTGGGTCGGGACAGGCTACCCCCTACGAGCAGTACTTC.